Each of the 29 T cell receptor beta chains below was sequenced from the same sample in a study of T cells in Graves' hyperthyroidism and ophthalmopathy. TCR beta CDR3 regions were amplified from RNA. The HTBI primer set drove a first-round RT-PCR of the TCR CDR3. TCRdb processed the multiplex PCR reads anew with MiXCR; each CDR3 protein has one entry. Of more than 500,000 distinct CDR3 sequences in the sample, 15% to 20% are singletons; the top ten hold around 32%. The sample taken for sequencing was blood. The receptor set was obtained from a woman younger than 45 with Graves' ophthalmopathy.

This clonotype was counted many times. The chain joins TRBV20-1 to TRBJ2-2, with D maybe TRBD2 (6 bases). The CDR3 has 14 residues. The germline V gene has CDR1 DFQATT and CDR2 SNEGSKA (reference sequence). Trimming shortened V by 6 bases and J by 2 bases, and 13 bases separated the two germline ends. This chain's CDR3 is CSAGTPTNTGELFF. The CDR3 region has the DNA TGCAGTGCCGGGACTCCCACTAACACCGGGGAGCTGTTTTTT.

This clonotype was seen a few times. The V call is TRBV11-3, the J call TRBJ2-1; no firm D call. The V gene lost 5 bases and the J gene lost 3 bases, with 8 bases spanning the gap. This CDR3 spans 13 amino acids. Germline values: CDR1 SGHNT, CDR2 YENEEA. CDR3 residues: CASSKNNYNEQFF. CDR3 nucleotide sequence: TGTGCCAGCAGCAAAAACAACTACAATGAGCAGTTCTTC.

This clonotype was counted between two and nine times. The chain combines TRBV6-2 or TRBV6-3 with TRBJ2-5; TRBD2 agrees at 8 bases. This CDR3 region has 15 residues. Germline CDR1 reads MNHEY; CDR2 reads SVGEGT. J lost 2 bases, V lost 7 bases, and 9 bases had no gene match. The CDR3 nucleotides are TGTGCCAGCAAAGGTATAGCGGGGCCACAAGAGACCCAGTACTTC. It encodes CASKGIAGPQETQYF.

The table lists this clonotype with a few counts. The rearrangement links TRBV3-1 to TRBJ2-2, with 7 bases aligning to TRBD2. V trimming: 3 bases; J trimming: 4 bases; junction bases outside the gene matches: 5. This CDR3 has 15 amino acids. Germline V lookup: CDR1 LGHDT, CDR2 YNNKEL (reference sequence). The CDR3 bases are TGTGCCAGCAGCCAGTCGGGACTACCCACCGGGGAGCTGTTTTTT. Protein sequence: CASSQSGLPTGELFF.

This clonotype appeared many times. The genes are TRBV18 and TRBJ2-1; D is possibly TRBD2 (5 bases). This CDR3 region has 15 residues. Per germline, CDR1 KGHSH and CDR2 LQKENI. Trimming cost V 4 bases and J 6 bases, with 16 bases left between them. CDR3 DNA sequence: TGTGCCAGCTCACATTTAGACGGGGAAATCAATGAGCAGTTCTTC. This encodes CASSHLDGEINEQFF.

The sample holds many counts of this clonotype. The V and J genes are TRBV29-1 and TRBJ2-5, with a possible D match to TRBD2 (6 bases). Between the trimmed V and J ends, which lost 6 bases and 1 base, there was a span of 9 bases. Germline CDR1 SQVTM, CDR2 ANQGSEA. The CDR3 consists of 12 residues. CDR3 DNA sequence: TGCAGCGTCGGGGGATTCCAAGAGACCCAGTACTTC. Translated, it gives CSVGGFQETQYF.

At least ten counts were recorded for this clonotype. The genes are TRBV28 and TRBJ1-1, with D possibly TRBD1 on 5 matching bases. Germline V gives CDR1 MDHEN, CDR2 SYDVKM. The CDR3 is 13 residues long. The ends were cut back, 2 bases at V and 10 bases at J, with 14 bases in the middle. In nucleotides, the CDR3 is TGTGCCAGCAGTTTAAGTCAGGGCCCGGCAGCTTTCTTT. Protein: CASSLSQGPAAFF.

This clonotype was observed many times. The V call is TRBV7-2, the J call TRBJ2-2; no definite D call. V was clipped by 5 bases and J by 4 bases, with 11 bases between them. CDR1 and CDR2 from the germline V gene are SGHTA and FQGNSA. The CDR3 covers 14 residues. The CDR3 is CASSPGDFTGELFF. CDR3 nucleotides: TGTGCCAGCAGCCCCGGAGATTTCACCGGGGAGCTGTTTTTT.

This clonotype appeared a few times. The V and J genes are TRBV7-9 and TRBJ1-4; TRBD1 is a possible D gene (5 bases). This CDR3 region has 16 residues. V was shortened by 5 bases and J by 7 bases, with 20 bases between the two germline ends. Germline CDR1 reads SEHNR; CDR2 reads FQNEAQ (reference sequence). Here the CDR3 DNA reads TGTGCCAGCAGCCCCACTCCCGGACGGAGGGGTGAAAAACTGTTTTTT. Translation: CASSPTPGRRGEKLFF.

This chain joins TRBV20-1 and TRBJ2-5, with 7 bases aligning to TRBD2. This CDR3 is 15 amino acids long. Germline CDR1 reads DFQATT; CDR2 reads SNEGSKA (reference sequence). J lost 7 bases, V lost 3 bases, and 14 bases had no gene match. This CDR3 reads CSARFLDSGFVTQYF. The CDR3 DNA follows: TGCAGTGCTAGGTTCCTTGATAGCGGGTTTGTGACCCAGTACTTC.

This clonotype showed up just a few times. J is TRBJ1-6 and V is TRBV28, with D possibly matching TRBD1 (5 bases). V was clipped by 8 bases and J by 9 bases, with 20 bases between them. The CDR3 spans 15 residues. Germline values: CDR1 MDHEN, CDR2 SYDVKM. DNA for the CDR3: TGTGCCAGCCAGGGCCGGGACGGAGGTGCTTCACCCCTCCACTTT. Translated, it gives CASQGRDGGASPLHF. Using reference TRBV28 and TRBJ1-6 for the parts outside the CDR3, the full variable domain is DVKVTQSSRYLVKRTGEKVFLECVQDMDHENMFWYRQDPGLGLRLIYFSYDVKMKEKGDIPEGYSVSREKKERFSLILESASTNQTSMYLCASQGRDGGASPLHFGNGTRLTVT.

This clonotype was observed at least ten times. In DNA, the CDR3 is TGTGCCAGCAACTTGGGACAGGGTATAGAAGAGCAGTACTTC. This codes for CASNLGQGIEEQYF. The V and J genes are TRBV7-9 and TRBJ2-7, with 9 positions matching TRBD1. This CDR3 is built from 14 residues. Germline-derived CDR1 and CDR2 are SEHNR and FQNEAQ (reference sequence). V trimming: 7 bases; J trimming: 7 bases; junction bases outside the gene matches: 11.

The CDR3 sequence: CASSQDWGGVGYGYTF. The CDR3 DNA is TGCGCCAGCAGCCAAGATTGGGGAGGGGTTGGCTATGGCTACACCTTC. The chain couples TRBV4-3 to TRBJ1-2; maybe TRBD1 (5 bases). Germline V CDR1 and CDR2: LGHNA, YSLEER. CDR3 length: 16 amino acids. Trimming removed 0 bases at V and 4 bases at J, with 15 bases between.

Comments on this clonotype: This may stem from a read error, because a much larger clone lies one nucleotide away. The chain couples TRBV20-1 to TRBJ2-1; the match to TRBD2 covers 10 bases. The CDR3 is made up of 14 amino acids. Trimming at V came to 6 bases and at J to 3 bases, leaving 5 bases not matched to a gene. Germline V CDR1 and CDR2: DFQATT, SNEGSKA (reference sequence). The chain's CDR3 is CSALPSGGYNEQFF. The CDR3 DNA follows: TGCAGTGCCTTACCTAGCGGGGGCTACAATGAGCAGTTCTTC.

This clonotype has a count of ten or more. This sequence joins TRBV7-9 and TRBJ2-1; 8 bases agree with TRBD2. The CDR3 is made up of 12 amino acids. V lost 5 bases to trimming and J lost 10 bases; unmatched junction nucleotides: 4. Germline-derived CDR1 and CDR2 are SEHNR and FQNEAQ (reference sequence). The CDR3 is CASSHLAGEQFF. As DNA, the CDR3 is TGTGCCAGCAGCCACTTAGCGGGGGAGCAGTTCTTC.

This clonotype was detected ten times or more. V and J are TRBV7-8 and TRBJ2-1, with D unclear. Germline CDR1 reads SGHVS; CDR2 reads FQNEAQ. The CDR3 is 14 residues long. V was clipped by 8 bases and J by 1 base, with 12 bases between them. The CDR3 nucleotides are TGTGCCAGCTTTCTGGGTGCATCCTACAATGAGCAGTTCTTC. This encodes CASFLGASYNEQFF.

This clonotype was seen a few times. The chain is built from TRBV7-9 and TRBJ1-5; D is perhaps TRBD1 (6 bases). The germline V gene encodes CDR1 SEHNR and CDR2 FQNEAQ (reference sequence). Trimming took 5 bases from V and 1 from J, leaving 12 bases between them. This CDR3 is 15 amino acids long. CDR3 amino acids: CASSPATGSNQPQHF. DNA for the CDR3: TGTGCCAGCAGCCCCGCGACAGGAAGCAATCAGCCCCAGCATTTT.

The V call is TRBV11-2, the J call TRBJ2-7; D is possibly TRBD2 (7 bases). Germline CDR1 is SGHAT and CDR2 is FQNNGV. Trimming removed 7 bases at V and 2 bases at J, with 15 bases between. The CDR3 loop spans 14 amino acids. CDR3 bases: TGTGCCAGCACCCTCTCCGGGGGGCCCTACGAGCAGTACTTC. Translated, it gives CASTLSGGPYEQYF.

This rearrangement joins TRBV4-2 to TRBJ2-1; TRBD2 matches 9 bases. The V and J ends lost 4 bases and 6 bases, in that order; junction bases with no gene match: 13. This CDR3 has 17 residues. Germline-derived CDR1 and CDR2 are LGHNA and YNFKEQ. CDR3 sequence (DNA): TGTGCCAGCAGCCCCAGCTTAAGCGGGAGGTCGGGCAATGAGCAGTTCTTC. Translated, it gives CASSPSLSGRSGNEQFF.

The V gene is TRBV12-3 or TRBV12-4, the J gene TRBJ2-7; a weak D match, TRBD1 (6 bases). This CDR3 is 12 amino acids long. V was pared by 3 bases and J by 7 bases, with 10 bases between. The chain's CDR3 is CASSFMTGEQYF. In nucleotides, the CDR3 is TGTGCCAGCAGTTTCATGACAGGAGAGCAGTACTTC.

The gene calls are TRBV20-1 and TRBJ1-2; no definite D call. The germline CDR1 and CDR2 sequences are DFQATT and SNEGSKA (reference sequence). The CDR3 is 13 residues long. V was trimmed by 4 bases and J by 0 bases, leaving 9 bases between them. The CDR3 sequence: CSATQRSNYGYTF. CDR3 coding DNA: TGCAGTGCTACGCAGAGATCTAACTATGGCTACACCTTC.

J is TRBJ2-7 and V is TRBV7-2; 12 bases match TRBD2. The CDR3 covers 15 residues. Germline CDR1 and CDR2: SGHTA and FQGNSA. Trimming cost V 3 bases and J 4 bases; bases outside gene matches: 4. The CDR3 region has the DNA TGTGCCAGCAGCTTTCTAGCGGGAGGGCCGTACGAGCAGTACTTC. This sequence encodes CASSFLAGGPYEQYF.

This clonotype appeared many times. The rearrangement joins TRBV12-3 or TRBV12-4 to TRBJ2-1, with D uncertain. The CDR3 is 14 residues long. The V end lost 3 bases, the J end lost 6 bases, and 12 bases lay between the germline ends. CDR3 region: CASSFFTSGNEQFF. CDR3 nucleotide sequence: TGTGCCAGCAGTTTTTTTACGAGTGGCAATGAGCAGTTCTTC.

This clonotype was seen a single time. A read error may account for a junction end that differs from germline. The chain is built from TRBV12-3 or TRBV12-4 and TRBJ2-5, with no clear D. CDR3 length: 14 amino acids. The CDR3 bases are TGTACCAGCAGTTACTCGTCCCAGCAAGAGACCCAGTACTTC. This sequence encodes CTSSYSSQQETQYF.

This clonotype was found many times. This sequence joins TRBV7-2 and TRBJ1-4; D remains ambiguous. Germline CDR1 is SGHTA and CDR2 is FQGNSA. The CDR3 length is 14 residues. The V gene lost 3 bases and the J gene lost 7 bases, with 12 bases spanning the gap. The CDR3 loop is CASSLVGLSEKLFF. The CDR3 DNA reads as TGTGCCAGCAGCTTGGTCGGGTTGAGTGAAAAACTGTTTTTT. Full variable domain (rest looked up from reference TRBV7-2 and TRBJ1-4): GAGVSQSPSNKVTEKGKDVELRCDPISGHTALYWYRQSLGQGLEFLIYFQGNSAPDKSGLPSDRFSAERTGGSVSTLTIQRTQQEDSAVYLCASSLVGLSEKLFFGSGTQLSVL.

The sample holds many counts of this clonotype. J is TRBJ2-1 and V is TRBV6-2 or TRBV6-3, with D hard to call. CDR1 is MNHEY and CDR2 is SVGEGT in the germline V gene. Trimming pared 4 bases from V and 4 bases from J, leaving 11 bases between. The CDR3 length is 14 residues. The CDR3 reads CASSLAPLYNEQFF. In nucleotides, the CDR3 is TGTGCCAGCAGTTTAGCTCCACTTTACAATGAGCAGTTCTTC.

Many counts were recorded for this clonotype. This chain connects TRBV30 to TRBJ2-1; D remains ambiguous. CDR3 length: 11 amino acids. V lost 4 bases to trimming and J lost 8 bases, with 9 bases between them. CDR1 is GTSNPN, CDR2 SVGIG, per germline (reference sequence). This CDR3 is CAWTSLDEQFF. DNA of the CDR3: TGTGCCTGGACGTCTCTGGATGAGCAGTTCTTC.

Written as DNA, the CDR3 is TGTGCCAGCAGCGTAGATGTATCGGGCTCCTCCTACGAGCAGTACTTC. This codes for CASSVDVSGSSYEQYF. This rearrangement joins TRBV9 to TRBJ2-7; D unresolved. The CDR3 is 16 residues long. Deletions cut 0 bases from V and 0 bases from J, with 13 bases between. The germline gives CDR1 SGDLS, CDR2 YYNGEE.

Concerning this clonotype itself: This could be a read error, since a much larger clone is one nucleotide away. The chain employs TRBV11-2 and TRBJ2-5; possible D gene TRBD1, 6 bases. Per germline, CDR1 SGHAT and CDR2 FQNNGV. The CDR3 is 13 amino acids. CDR3 sequence: CAGSFRGEKTQYF. CDR3 DNA: TGTGCCGGCAGCTTCAGGGGCGAAAAGACCCAGTACTTC.